This T cell receptor (beta chain) derives from a study of cytomegalovirus exposure and HLA in healthy donors. Looking at the study overall: Unique TCR beta sequences numbering 117 million came from approximately 180 million T cells in an earlier analysis.

A multiplex PCR was run with 60 Vbeta primers and 13 Jbeta primers. Clones were read by immunoSEQ multiplex PCR, and TCRdb kept only the in-frame ones, dropping some. Seen here are roughly 150,000 clones, roughly 70% observed once, and the top ten hold 3.1%. The CDR3 runs to 15 residues. Germline CDR1 SGHVS, CDR2 FNYEAQ. With V trimmed by 2 bases and J by 1 base, 2 bases remained unmatched. The sample was PBMCs. The genes are TRBV7-6 and TRBJ1-3; TRBD1 agrees at 7 bases. The receptor comes from a male donor in good health and CMV-seronegative. The CDR3 reads CASSLQGESGNTIYF. The CDR3 DNA reads as TGTGCCAGCAGCTTACAGGGGGAATCTGGAAACACCATATATTTT. The whole variable domain, filled in from reference TRBV7-6 and TRBJ1-3, reads GAGVSQSPRYKVTKRGQDVALRCDPISGHVSLYWYRQALGQGPEFLTYFNYEAQQDKSGLPNDRFSAERPEGSISTLTIQRTEQRDSAMYRCASSLQGESGNTIYFGEGSWLTVV.